This entry lists 8 T cell receptor beta chains sequenced from one sample in a study of cytomegalovirus exposure and HLA in healthy donors. Measured with immunoSEQ multiplex PCR; TCRdb has only the in-frame clones, and not every one. Among under 200,000 clones listed, 85% to 90% were seen once. Input material: PBMCs. Receptors originate from a man between 18 and 29 years old in good health and CMV-seropositive.

The rearrangement links TRBV5-6 to TRBJ2-1, with 11 bases lining up with TRBD2. The CDR3 has 14 residues. Germline V gene data show CDR1 as SGHDT and CDR2 as YYEEEE. V shed 3 bases and J 6 bases; nucleotides not matched to a gene: 2. The CDR3 DNA reads TGTGCCAGCAGCTCGGGACTAGCGGTCAATGAGCAGTTCTTC. Its translation: CASSSGLAVNEQFF.

J is TRBJ2-7 and V is TRBV6-5; TRBD2 matches at 10 bases. V was clipped by 10 bases and J by 6 bases; unmatched bases: 12. Germline-derived CDR1 and CDR2 are MNHEY and SVGAGI. The length of the CDR3 is 14 residues. CDR3: CATKGPGTSAEQYF. The CDR3 nucleotides are TGTGCCACCAAGGGGCCCGGGACTAGCGCCGAGCAGTACTTC.

The chain uses TRBV9 and TRBJ2-1; 7 positions agree with TRBD1. Germline V lookup: CDR1 SGDLS, CDR2 YYNGEE. The CDR3 is 13 residues long. Trimming cost V 3 bases and J 8 bases; bases outside gene matches: 5. The CDR3, as DNA: TGTGCCAGCAGCGCCTCGACAGGGCATGAGCAGTTCTTC. Translation: CASSASTGHEQFF.

The chain has TRBV5-1 and TRBJ2-3, with D maybe TRBD2 (5 bases). The germline V gene encodes CDR1 SGHRS and CDR2 YFSETQ. V lost 0 bases and J lost 2, with 10 bases in between. The CDR3 totals 15 residues. CDR3 sequence reads: CASSLDSGTTDTQYF. The CDR3 bases are TGCGCCAGCAGCTTGGACTCGGGAACCACAGATACGCAGTATTTT.

The chain has TRBV2 and TRBJ2-7; 7 bases fit TRBD1. The CDR3 sequence is 12 residues long. Germline values: CDR1 SNHLY, CDR2 FYNNEI. With V trimmed by 7 bases and J by 4 bases, 4 bases remained unmatched. The DNA for the CDR3 is TGTGCCAGCACGGGACAGTTATACGAGCAGTACTTC. Protein: CASTGQLYEQYF.

This clone was seen a single time. V usage is TRBV5-4 and J usage is TRBJ2-1; 13 bases align to TRBD2. Germline trimming cut 4 bases from V and 10 bases from J; bases unmatched to any gene: 8. The germline CDR1 and CDR2 sequences are SGHNT and YYREEE (reference sequence). This CDR3 is 15 amino acids long. The CDR3 sequence is CASSDGLAGAGEQFF. The CDR3 coding sequence is TGTGCCAGCAGCGACGGACTAGCGGGAGCTGGAGAGCAGTTCTTC. The full variable domain, completed using reference TRBV5-4 and TRBJ2-1, is ETGVTQSPTHLIKTRGQQVTLRCSSQSGHNTVSWYQQALGQGPQFIFQYYREEENGRGNFPPRFSGLQFPNYSSELNVNALELDDSALYLCASSDGLAGAGEQFFGPGTRLTVL.

The V and J genes are TRBV29-1 and TRBJ2-2; possibly TRBD2 for D (5 bases). In germline, CDR1 is SQVTM, CDR2 ANQGSEA. V was cut by 0 bases and J by 5 bases, with 7 bases left in between. The CDR3 runs to 13 residues. Written as DNA, the CDR3 is TGCAGCGTTGAAGATGAGGGTACCGGGGAGCTGTTTTTT. Translated: CSVEDEGTGELFF.

J is TRBJ2-7 and V is TRBV2; 13 bases are a match to TRBD2. The CDR3 has 15 residues. Germline V lookup: CDR1 SNHLY, CDR2 FYNNEI. Trimming took 7 bases from V and 4 from J; bases not matched to a gene: 7. The CDR3 sequence: CASKLAGGGAYEQYF. CDR3 bases: TGTGCCAGCAAACTAGCGGGAGGGGGGGCTTACGAGCAGTACTTC.